This T cell receptor beta chain was sequenced for a study of CD8 T cells in Susac syndrome. Sequencing targeted TCR beta in T cells from blood (CD8+ and CD4+). The CDR3 sequence is 16 residues long. Trimming left V 8 bases short and J 5 bases short, with 19 bases between. Germline CDR1 LNHNV, CDR2 YYDKDF (reference sequence). Random hexamers were used to reverse transcribe the RNA input (about 0.5 to 1 ug). TCR beta CDR3 was amplified by immunoSEQ multiplex PCR. This amplification extended across 54 Vbeta and 13 Jbeta segments. TCRdb recomputed calls from the immunoSEQ multiplex PCR reads with MiXCR, one row per CDR3 protein. The sample has roughly 89,000 distinct CDR3 sequences; around 96% are singletons.

The sequence derives from a human donor with Susac syndrome. Input material: CD8+ T cells from PBMCs. The chain is built from TRBV15 and TRBJ1-6; D is unclear. Here the CDR3 reads CATSSRAIADNSPLHF. The CDR3 coding sequence is TGTGCCACCTCTTCCAGAGCCATCGCAGATAATTCACCCCTCCACTTT.